Below, 32 T cell receptor beta chains from the same sample are listed, as sequenced in a study of cytomegalovirus exposure and HLA in healthy donors. Using immunoSEQ multiplex PCR, the repertoire was profiled, and TCRdb retains in-frame clones only, with some absent. Here the sample spans approximately 270,000 clones, 85% to 90% being singletons. Sequencing input: PBMCs. The receptors shown here come from a woman in her late teens or twenties in good health and CMV-seronegative.

V usage is TRBV6-4 and J usage is TRBJ1-1; 7 bases agree with TRBD1. The CDR3 extends over 15 amino acids. From germline, CDR1 is MRHNA and CDR2 SNTAGT. The junction had 4 bases not matched to a gene; V was cut back by 3 bases and J by 0 bases. The CDR3 region has the DNA TGTGCCAGCAGTGAGACGGACAGGTTGAACACTGAAGCTTTCTTT. It translates to CASSETDRLNTEAFF.

This clone came up once. The genes are TRBV5-1 and TRBJ2-5, with a possible D match to TRBD2 (7 bases). CDR1 and CDR2 (germline): SGHRS, YFSETQ. V was pared by 1 base and J by 0 bases, with 13 bases between. CDR3 length: 16 residues. The CDR3 nucleotides read TGCGCCAGCAGCTTGAGTGCGGGGGCCAACCAAGAGACCCAGTACTTC. It is translated as CASSLSAGANQETQYF.

This chain connects TRBV4-3 to TRBJ1-5; D uncertain. V shed 4 bases and J shed 7 bases, with 14 bases lying between them. The germline V gene has CDR1 LGHNA and CDR2 YSLEER. The CDR3 extends over 14 amino acids. Here the CDR3 reads CASSLTRVYQPQHF. CDR3 nucleotides: TGCGCCAGCAGCCTTACACGTGTGTACCAGCCCCAGCATTTT.

The chain is built from TRBV2 and TRBJ2-2; D remains unclear. The V end lost 8 bases, the J end lost 0 bases, and 10 bases lay between the germline ends. Germline-derived CDR1 and CDR2 are SNHLY and FYNNEI. CDR3 length: 14 residues. The CDR3 DNA is TGTGCCAGCCTGGGCACAGCGAACACCGGGGAGCTGTTTTTT. Translation: CASLGTANTGELFF. The full variable domain, its missing parts supplied by reference TRBV2 and TRBJ2-2, is EPEVTQTPSHQVTQMGQEVILRCVPISNHLYFYWYRQILGQKVEFLVSFYNNEISEKSEIFDDQFSVERPDGSNFTLKIRSTKLEDSAMYFCASLGTANTGELFFGEGSRLTVL.

This chain links TRBV6-5 with TRBJ2-3; TRBD1 is a possible D gene (5 bases). The CDR3 has 16 amino acids. Trimming left V 1 base short and J 0 bases short, with 11 bases between. From germline, CDR1 is MNHEY and CDR2 SVGAGI. CDR3 coding DNA: TGTGCCAGCAGTTACTGGGCAGGGCCAAGCACAGATACGCAGTATTTT. It translates to CASSYWAGPSTDTQYF.

A few counts support this clone. The V call is TRBV7-9, the J call TRBJ2-7, with TRBD1 identical over 7 bases. The V gene end was trimmed by 0 bases and the J gene end by 6 bases; junction bases not matched to a gene: 5. Germline CDR1 and CDR2: SEHNR and FQNEAQ (reference sequence). The CDR3 runs 14 residues. CDR3 amino acids: CASSLARQGVEQYF. The CDR3 DNA follows: TGTGCCAGCAGCTTAGCGCGGCAGGGGGTCGAGCAGTACTTC.

The V call is TRBV18, the J call TRBJ2-2; perhaps TRBD1 as D (6 bases). Germline V gene lookup returns CDR1 KGHSH and CDR2 LQKENI. This CDR3 contains 17 residues. V lost 3 bases and J lost 5, with 19 bases in between. CDR3 sequence (DNA): TGTGCCAGCTCACCTACCAGGGCAGGGGCCCAAACCGGGGAGCTGTTTTTT. Encoded protein: CASSPTRAGAQTGELFF.

The chain recombines TRBV5-1 with TRBJ2-1; D remains ambiguous. Trimming took off 0 bases at V and 9 bases at J, with 7 bases between the two ends. Germline values: CDR1 SGHRS, CDR2 YFSETQ. The CDR3 consists of 12 residues. This CDR3 is CASSLDASEQFF. The CDR3 nucleotides read TGCGCCAGCAGCTTGGACGCGAGTGAGCAGTTCTTC.

The gene calls are TRBV5-5 and TRBJ1-5; D gene ambiguous. V was pared by 3 bases and J by 0 bases, with 7 bases between. The CDR3 runs 14 residues. The germline V gene has CDR1 SGHKS and CDR2 YYEKEE (reference sequence). The CDR3 loop reads CASSWADSNQPQHF. The CDR3 bases are TGTGCCAGCAGCTGGGCAGATAGCAATCAGCCCCAGCATTTT. The full variable domain, completed using reference TRBV5-5 and TRBJ1-5, is DAGVTQSPTHLIKTRGQQVTLRCSPISGHKSVSWYQQVLGQGPQFIFQYYEKEERGRGNFPDRFSARQFPNYSSELNVNALLLGDSALYLCASSWADSNQPQHFGDGTRLSIL.

This clone was found a few times. This rearrangement joins TRBV6-5 to TRBJ2-7, with TRBD2 identical over 7 bases. The J segment lost 3 bases and the V segment lost 6 bases, leaving 11 bases of the junction unmatched. The CDR3 runs 15 residues. Germline loops: CDR1 MNHEY, CDR2 SVGAGI. This CDR3 reads CASRHSGGEVYEQYF. The DNA for the CDR3 is TGTGCCAGCAGGCACTCGGGGGGAGAGGTCTACGAGCAGTACTTC.

This clone was picked up many times. For the CDR3, the DNA is TGTGCAAGTCGCTTACTAGCGGGGGGAGAGACCCAGTACTTC. It translates to CASRLLAGGETQYF. The chain employs TRBV12-2 and TRBJ2-5; TRBD2, the table's D call, was not compared with the DNA. TRBV12-2 is described as a pseudogene. This CDR3 is 14 amino acids long.

This clone was observed a handful of times. The chain carries TRBV11-2 and TRBJ1-5; 9 nucleotides agree with TRBD1. The CDR3 is 13 residues long. CDR1 SGHAT and CDR2 FQNNGV come from the germline V gene. V shed 6 bases and J 6 bases; nucleotides not matched to a gene: 3. CDR3 coding DNA: TGTGCCAGCAGTACAGGGGGCGGTCAGCCCCAGCATTTT. Translated: CASSTGGGQPQHF. The full variable domain, completed using reference TRBV11-2 and TRBJ1-5, is EAGVAQSPRYKIIEKRQSVAFWCNPISGHATLYWYQQILGQGPKLLIQFQNNGVVDDSQLPKDRFSAERLKGVDSTLKIQPAKLEDSAVYLCASSTGGGQPQHFGDGTRLSIL.

The sample holds a few counts of this clone. J is TRBJ1-1 and V is TRBV7-3; TRBD1 agrees at 10 bases. Germline CDR1 and CDR2: SGHTA and FQGTGA. The CDR3 extends over 15 amino acids. J gave up 4 bases and V 0 bases, and 2 bases lay outside the gene matches. CDR3 in amino acids: CASSLTGQGGTEAFF. The DNA for the CDR3 is TGTGCCAGCAGCTTAACCGGACAGGGGGGCACTGAAGCTTTCTTT.

The chain recombines TRBV27 with TRBJ1-2; D unresolved. The germline V gene has CDR1 MNHEY and CDR2 SMNVEV (reference sequence). V was shortened by 3 bases and J by 6 bases, with 11 bases between the two germline ends. The CDR3 runs 13 residues. The CDR3 reads CASSFPGGHGYTF. The DNA of the CDR3 is TGTGCCAGCAGTTTCCCAGGAGGTCATGGCTACACCTTC.

This rearrangement joins TRBV2 to TRBJ2-1; the D gene is possibly TRBD2 (6 bases). Per the germline V gene, CDR1 is SNHLY and CDR2 is FYNNEI. Between the trimmed V and J ends, which lost 9 bases and 1 base, there was a span of 13 bases. The CDR3 runs to 14 residues. CDR3 protein: CARGQGGSYNEQFF. The CDR3 coding sequence is TGTGCCAGAGGGCAGGGAGGTTCCTACAATGAGCAGTTCTTC.

The chain joins TRBV7-8 to TRBJ1-1; D is unresolved. The CDR3 runs to 15 residues. Per germline, CDR1 SGHVS and CDR2 FQNEAQ. Trimming stripped 2 bases from V and 0 bases from J, with 10 bases between. CDR3 nucleotide sequence: TGTGCCAGCAGCTTAAGTGGAGGGTTGAACACTGAAGCTTTCTTT. Translating gives CASSLSGGLNTEAFF.

V gene TRBV4-1 combines with J gene TRBJ1-1; tentatively, D is TRBD1 (6 bases). Trimming pared 1 base from V and 0 bases from J, leaving 6 bases between. Germline CDR1 and CDR2: MGHRA and YSYEKL. CDR3 size: 14 residues. The CDR3 protein is CASSQGQVNTEAFF. As DNA, the CDR3 is TGCGCCAGCAGCCAAGGACAGGTGAACACTGAAGCTTTCTTT.

In this sample, this clone turned up once. J is TRBJ2-3 and V is TRBV7-2; perhaps TRBD1 as D (6 bases). V shed 1 base and J shed 3 bases, with 17 bases lying between them. This CDR3 spans 17 amino acids. CDR1 is SGHTA and CDR2 is FQGNSA in the germline V gene. This CDR3 reads CASSLEPQGSGTDTQYF. The CDR3 DNA reads as TGTGCCAGCAGCTTAGAACCACAGGGAAGTGGTACAGATACGCAGTATTTT.

The chain uses TRBV28 and TRBJ2-2; D remains ambiguous. The CDR3 covers 15 residues. CDR1 is MDHEN and CDR2 is SYDVKM in the germline V gene. Trimming removed 6 bases from V and 8 bases from J, with 19 bases in between. CDR3 DNA: TGTGCCAGCAGACCCCCCCCGGTGCGCCGTGGGGAGCTGTTTTTT. This gives the protein CASRPPPVRRGELFF.

The CDR3 DNA reads as TGTGCCAGCAGCCCGTCCCCGGGGGGCTACACCTTC. This translates into CASSPSPGGYTF. The chain is built from TRBV7-2 and TRBJ1-2, with no clear D. This CDR3 has 12 residues. Per the germline V gene, CDR1 is SGHTA and CDR2 is FQGNSA. V was clipped by 5 bases and J by 8 bases, with 12 bases between them.

CDR3 DNA sequence: TGCGCCAGCAGCTTGGTTCGGACAGGGGATCGAGAGCAGTTCTTC. As protein: CASSLVRTGDREQFF. V usage is TRBV5-1 and J usage is TRBJ2-1; 9 nucleotides align to TRBD1. After removal of 0 bases from V and 10 bases from J, the junction contained 8 bases not matched to a gene. The CDR3 length is 15 residues. Per germline, CDR1 SGHRS and CDR2 YFSETQ.

V and J are TRBV5-1 and TRBJ2-1; 11 nucleotides align to TRBD2. Germline CDR1 and CDR2: SGHRS and YFSETQ. This CDR3 comprises 16 residues. After removal of 3 bases from V and 6 bases from J, the junction contained 8 bases not matched to a gene. The CDR3 DNA follows: TGCGCCAGCAGCTACGTGACTAGCGGGGTTGGCAATGAGCAGTTCTTC. Translating gives CASSYVTSGVGNEQFF.

This chain links TRBV27 with TRBJ2-7, with D maybe TRBD2 (5 bases). Between the trimmed V and J ends, which lost 7 bases and 2 bases, there was a span of 15 bases. CDR1 and CDR2 (germline): MNHEY, SMNVEV (reference sequence). This CDR3 has 14 amino acids. The CDR3 spells CASKLTIETYEQYV. CDR3 in DNA: TGTGCCAGCAAACTGACTATCGAAACCTACGAGCAGTACGTC.

This chain uses TRBV6-1 with TRBJ1-2; 9 bases align to TRBD1. The CDR3 has 16 residues. Germline V gene lookup returns CDR1 MNHNS and CDR2 SASEGT. J gave up 3 bases and V 3 bases, and 8 bases lay outside the gene matches. The CDR3 spells CASSDGGQGPYYGYTF. In DNA, the CDR3 is TGTGCCAGCAGTGATGGCGGACAGGGGCCTTACTATGGCTACACCTTC.

The chain carries TRBV14 and TRBJ2-1, with a possible D match to TRBD1 (6 bases). V was pared by 4 bases and J by 8 bases, with 21 bases between. Germline CDR1 SGHDN, CDR2 FVKESK. This CDR3 region has 16 residues. Here the CDR3 reads CASSPLGGTMVDEQFF. The CDR3, as DNA: TGTGCCAGCAGCCCATTAGGGGGAACCATGGTCGATGAGCAGTTCTTC.

About this clone itself: At one end the junction does not follow the germline gene, possibly because of a read error. The J gene is TRBJ1-1, the V gene TRBV2; 7 bases are shared with TRBD1. Germline loops: CDR1 SNHLY, CDR2 FYNNEI. The CDR3 length is 13 residues. CDR3 protein: CASHPGQNAEAFF. The CDR3 region has the DNA TGTGCCAGCCACCCGGGACAGAACGCTGAAGCTTTCTTT.

V gene TRBV27 combines with J gene TRBJ2-2; TRBD1 matches at 8 bases. This CDR3 has 15 residues. After removal of 4 bases from V and 5 bases from J, the junction contained 6 bases not matched to a gene. Per the germline V gene, CDR1 is MNHEY and CDR2 is SMNVEV (reference sequence). The CDR3 sequence is CASSYWTGPTGELFF. The CDR3 region has the DNA TGTGCCAGCAGTTATTGGACAGGGCCGACCGGGGAGCTGTTTTTT.

This clone occurred a few times. The CDR3 DNA is TGTGCCAGCAGCTTTGAGACAGGGGGCTATGGCTACACCTTC. It translates to CASSFETGGYGYTF. This chain uses TRBV7-9 with TRBJ1-2; 9 bases line up with TRBD1. Germline V CDR1 and CDR2: SEHNR, FQNEAQ (reference sequence). This CDR3 contains 14 residues. V lost 3 bases and J lost 4; bases outside the gene matches: 3.

The rearrangement links TRBV28 to TRBJ2-7, with 10 nucleotides matching TRBD1. The V gene end was trimmed by 5 bases and the J gene end by 6 bases; junction bases not matched to a gene: 4. Germline V gene data show CDR1 as MDHEN and CDR2 as SYDVKM. The CDR3 consists of 13 residues. The CDR3 coding sequence is TGTGCCAGCAGTGGACAGGGGGTTGTCGAGCAGTACGTC. Translation gives CASSGQGVVEQYV.

This chain joins TRBV6-1 and TRBJ2-3; 9 bases are a match to TRBD1. CDR1 and CDR2 from the germline V gene are MNHNS and SASEGT. J lost 4 bases, V lost 4 bases, and 9 bases had no gene match. There are 16 residues in the CDR3. The CDR3 reads CASSVAGTGSADTQYF. Written as DNA, the CDR3 is TGTGCCAGCAGTGTGGCCGGGACAGGGAGTGCAGATACGCAGTATTTT.

This clone was seen only a few times. Germline is not matched at one junction end, which may reflect a read error. The chain joins TRBV7-7 to TRBJ2-2; 8 positions agree with TRBD1. In germline, CDR1 is SSHAT, CDR2 FNYEAQ (reference sequence). The CDR3 sequence is 15 residues long. The DNA for the CDR3 is TGTGCTAGCAGCTTAGTGCAGGGGGCCACCGGGGAGCTGTTTTTT. It specifies CASSLVQGATGELFF.

The gene calls are TRBV9 and TRBJ1-4, with D tentatively TRBD1 (5 bases). The CDR3 length is 17 residues. CDR1 is SGDLS, CDR2 YYNGEE, per germline. V lost 0 bases and J lost 7, with 19 bases in between. CDR3 loop: CASSVGTSTWNLEKLFF. The CDR3, as DNA: TGTGCCAGCAGCGTAGGGACAAGCACTTGGAATCTTGAAAAACTGTTTTTT.